This TCR beta chain was profiled in a study of blood T cell repertoires in COVID-19. Study-level information: Samples came from the United States, Italy and Spain, spanning acute and convalescent COVID-19. Sources were T cells, B-cell-depleted T cells, or PBMCs; the material itself was cDNA or gDNA.

Germline assignment: CDR1 MDHEN and CDR2 SYDVKM. The CDR3 runs to 19 residues. Between the trimmed V and J ends, which lost 3 bases and 0 bases, there was a span of 23 bases. Original handling: Amplification with reference gene primers provided the estimates of nucleated cell counts. Repertoires were generated with immunoSEQ multiplex PCR, while TCRdb's copy carries only in-frame clones and drops some. The V and J calls and clone size were taken over from that table, and D and trimming were inferred from the DNA. Found here are over 300,000 clones, 85% to 90% of them singletons; the top ten hold about 6.5%.

Sequencing was carried out using peripheral blood. This chain connects TRBV28 to TRBJ1-2; D may be TRBD1 (6 bases). The receptor's source is a young man with active or convalescent COVID-19. The DNA of the CDR3 is TGTGCCAGCAGTTTGATTTGGGCTAACGGGGGGCAGGCTAACTATGGCTACACCTTC. Its protein is CASSLIWANGGQANYGYTF.